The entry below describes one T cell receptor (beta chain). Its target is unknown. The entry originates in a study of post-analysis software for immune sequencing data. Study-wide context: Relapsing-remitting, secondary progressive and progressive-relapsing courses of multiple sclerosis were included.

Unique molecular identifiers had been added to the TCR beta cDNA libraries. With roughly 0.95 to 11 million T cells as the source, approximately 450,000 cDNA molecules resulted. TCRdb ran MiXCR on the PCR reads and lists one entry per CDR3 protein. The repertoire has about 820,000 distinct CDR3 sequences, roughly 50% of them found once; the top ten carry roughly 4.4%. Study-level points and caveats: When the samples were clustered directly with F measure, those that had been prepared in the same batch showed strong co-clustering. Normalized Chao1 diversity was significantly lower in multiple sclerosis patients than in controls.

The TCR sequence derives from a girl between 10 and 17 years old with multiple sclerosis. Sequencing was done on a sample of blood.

CDR3 DNA sequence: TGTGCCAGCAGTGAAGCGGAGGGGCGCAAGCAGTACTTC. Translated: CASSEAEGRKQYF. The chain employs TRBV2 and TRBJ2-7, with D maybe TRBD2 (6 bases). The CDR3 length is 13 residues. Trimming removed 0 bases at V and 8 bases at J, with 11 bases between. Germline V gene lookup returns CDR1 SNHLY and CDR2 FYNNEI.